Below, 21 T cell receptor beta chains from the same sample are listed, as sequenced in a study of beta chain features in type 1 diabetes. Their target antigens are unknown. Notes on the study in general: Shorter TCRB CDR3s, moderately but significantly so, marked every one of the four CD4+ subsets in Type 1 diabetes patients.

Expressed TCRB transcripts were sequenced, since all the RNA that had been isolated was reverse transcribed. Produced via immunoSEQ multiplex PCR; TCRdb's table is partial and in-frame only. This table has 250,000 to 300,000 clones, about 23% appearing once. Source material: naive CD4+ T cells from blood. The receptors shown here come from a woman in her 30s with type 1 diabetes.

The rearrangement joins TRBV5-1 to TRBJ1-1; D is undetermined. Germline lookup yields CDR1 SGHRS and CDR2 YFSETQ. The CDR3 loop spans 14 amino acids. The V and J ends lost 2 bases and 0 bases respectively, with 8 bases between them. CDR3 sequence: CASSFAKMNTEAFF. CDR3 sequence (DNA): TGCGCCAGCAGCTTCGCGAAAATGAACACTGAAGCTTTCTTT.

The rearrangement joins TRBV27 to TRBJ1-2, with D possibly matching TRBD1 (6 bases). Trimming took 7 bases from V and 8 from J, leaving 20 bases between them. There are 14 residues in the CDR3. The germline V gene encodes CDR1 MNHEY and CDR2 SMNVEV (reference sequence). CDR3 sequence reads: CASTLVAGEGGYTF. CDR3 DNA: TGTGCCAGCACCCTAGTCGCAGGGGAGGGAGGCTACACCTTC.

This clone was seen only a few times. The chain has TRBV2 and TRBJ2-6; maybe TRBD1 (6 bases). CDR1 SNHLY and CDR2 FYNNEI come from the germline V gene. V was trimmed by 6 bases and J by 1 base, leaving 10 bases between them. The CDR3 has 15 amino acids. DNA of the CDR3: TGTGCCAGCAGGACAGGAACGTCTGGGGCCAACGTCCTGACTTTC. This encodes CASRTGTSGANVLTF.

V and J are TRBV15 and TRBJ1-4; D might be TRBD1 (5 bases). With 2 bases removed from V and 3 bases from J, the gap between germline ends came to 13 bases. CDR3 length equals 16 residues. The V gene's germline CDR1 is LNHNV and CDR2 YYDKDF (reference sequence). The CDR3 sequence: CATSRLRGVSNEKLFF. The CDR3 DNA is TGTGCCACCAGCAGATTACGGGGGGTGTCTAATGAAAAACTGTTTTTT.

The J gene is TRBJ2-1, the V gene TRBV5-6; 7 bases map to TRBD1. The CDR3 runs 13 residues. Germline-derived CDR1 and CDR2 are SGHDT and YYEEEE. Losses at the gene ends were 7 bases for V and 9 bases for J; bases not matched to a gene: 10. The CDR3 bases are TGTGCCAGCCAAAGTGGACAGGCGGGTGAGCAGTTCTTC. Translated, it gives CASQSGQAGEQFF. The full variable domain, rest sourced from reference TRBV5-6 and TRBJ2-1, is DAGVTQSPTHLIKTRGQQVTLRCSPKSGHDTVSWYQQALGQGPQFIFQYYEEEERQRGNFPDRFSGHQFPNYSSELNVNALLLGDSALYLCASQSGQAGEQFFGPGTRLTVL.

This clone turned up a few times. The rearrangement links TRBV7-9 to TRBJ2-1; D gene uncertain. CDR3 length: 12 amino acids. V gave up 8 bases and J gave up 6 bases, with 11 bases separating them. Germline V lookup: CDR1 SEHNR, CDR2 FQNEAQ (reference sequence). This CDR3 reads CASGLPRNEQFF. The CDR3 nucleotides are TGTGCCAGCGGGCTCCCGCGCAATGAGCAGTTCTTC.

This clone showed up just a few times. J is TRBJ1-1 and V is TRBV7-2; D perhaps matches TRBD1 (5 bases). V dropped 4 bases and J dropped 4 bases, with 10 bases sitting between them. Germline CDR1 and CDR2: SGHTA and FQGNSA. The CDR3 is made up of 13 amino acids. The CDR3 spells CASSSTQGTEAFF. CDR3 coding DNA: TGTGCCAGCAGCTCAACGCAGGGCACTGAAGCTTTCTTT.

The CDR3: CSVRRYDTEAFF. CDR3 DNA: TGCAGCGTTCGGAGGTACGACACTGAAGCTTTCTTT. The chain links TRBV29-1 to TRBJ1-1; no clear D gene. In germline, CDR1 is SQVTM, CDR2 ANQGSEA. The CDR3 is 12 amino acids. Trimming removed 5 bases at V and 3 bases at J, with 10 bases between.

The chain links TRBV25-1 to TRBJ2-1, with TRBD2 identical over 10 bases. After removal of 8 bases from V and 5 bases from J, the junction contained 9 bases not matched to a gene. There are 15 residues in the CDR3. Germline CDR1 reads MGHDK; CDR2 reads SYGVNS. In DNA, the CDR3 is TGTGCCAGCGCCCAGGGACTAGCGTATGACAATGAGCAGTTCTTC. Protein sequence: CASAQGLAYDNEQFF. Full variable domain (missing parts from reference TRBV25-1 and TRBJ2-1): EADIYQTPRYLVIGTGKKITLECSQTMGHDKMYWYQQDPGMELHLIHYSYGVNSTEKGDLSSESTVSRIRTEHFPLTLESARPSHTSQYLCASAQGLAYDNEQFFGPGTRLTVL.

The V call is TRBV18, the J call TRBJ2-3; D is possibly TRBD1 (6 bases). The CDR3 covers 16 residues. Germline assignment: CDR1 KGHSH and CDR2 LQKENI. V lost 3 bases to trimming and J lost 2 bases, with 15 bases between them. CDR3 residues: CASSPQGSASTDTQYF. CDR3 nucleotide sequence: TGTGCCAGCTCACCCCAGGGGAGCGCCTCCACAGATACGCAGTATTTT.

In this sample, this clone turned up a few times. The junction differs from germline at one of its ends, possibly a read error. V and J are TRBV11-2 and TRBJ2-7, with 8 nucleotides matching TRBD1. The CDR3 sequence is 12 residues long. CDR1 is SGHAT, CDR2 FQNNGV, per germline. DNA for the CDR3: TGTGCCAGCAGCTTACGGACAGGGAAAGGAGACTTC. Translated: CASSLRTGKGDF.

This clone was seen a few times. The rearrangement joins TRBV7-3 to TRBJ2-7; the D gene is possibly TRBD1 (6 bases). Looked up from germline, CDR1 is SGHTA and CDR2 is FQGTGA. V gave up 1 base and J gave up 3 bases, with 13 bases separating them. The CDR3 contains 15 residues. Written as DNA, the CDR3 is TGTGCCAGCAGCTTAAGGGCAGGGGATAGCTACGAGCAGTACTTC. It is translated as CASSLRAGDSYEQYF.

The table lists this clone with a few counts. The genes are TRBV29-1 and TRBJ2-2; D gene uncertain. Germline values: CDR1 SQVTM, CDR2 ANQGSEA. This CDR3 is 14 amino acids long. Trimming pared 1 base from V and 0 bases from J, leaving 6 bases between. CDR3 loop: CSVEGPANTGELFF. CDR3 DNA sequence: TGCAGCGTTGAAGGTCCAGCGAACACCGGGGAGCTGTTTTTT.

This clone has just a few counts. J is TRBJ2-6 and V is TRBV5-6, with D possibly matching TRBD2 (5 bases). Germline CDR1 SGHDT, CDR2 YYEEEE. V lost 4 bases and J 3 bases, leaving 14 bases between the germline ends. CDR3 length: 16 amino acids. CDR3 loop: CASSPTDWYGANVLTF. In nucleotides, the CDR3 is TGTGCCAGCAGCCCGACGGACTGGTATGGGGCCAACGTCCTGACTTTC.

V is TRBV30 and J is TRBJ1-2; D call uncertain. Per germline, CDR1 GTSNPN and CDR2 SVGIG (reference sequence). The CDR3 consists of 14 residues. Trimming removed 4 bases from V and 5 bases from J, with 17 bases in between. DNA for the CDR3: TGTGCCTGGACCCCCCGATGGACTGAATATGGCTACACCTTC. Encoded protein: CAWTPRWTEYGYTF. The variable domain in full, completed from reference TRBV30 and TRBJ1-2, reads SQTIHQWPATLVQPVGSPLSLECTVEGTSNPNLYWYRQAAGRGLQLLFYSVGIGQISSEVPQNLSASRPQDRQFILSSKKLLLSDSGFYLCAWTPRWTEYGYTFGSGTRLTVV.

The gene calls are TRBV30 and TRBJ2-7, with 9 bases aligning to TRBD1. Germline CDR1 and CDR2: GTSNPN and SVGIG (reference sequence). This CDR3 has 14 residues. Germline trimming cut 3 bases from V and 6 bases from J; bases unmatched to any gene: 9. CDR3 nucleotide sequence: TGTGCCTGGAGGGCCGGGACAGGGTTTCGCGAGCAGTACTTC. Residues: CAWRAGTGFREQYF.

The chain recombines TRBV5-1 with TRBJ2-7; D is unresolved. This CDR3 has 15 amino acids. With 0 bases removed from V and 4 bases from J, the gap between germline ends came to 14 bases. Germline lookup yields CDR1 SGHRS and CDR2 YFSETQ. The CDR3 DNA reads as TGCGCCAGCAGCTTGGAGTGGATGGAGATGTACGAGCAGTACTTC. Residues: CASSLEWMEMYEQYF.

The CDR3: CASRGPTGELFF. In DNA form, the CDR3 reads TGTGCCAGCAGGGGCCCGACAGGCGAGCTGTTTTTT. V usage is TRBV2 and J usage is TRBJ2-2; D is perhaps TRBD1 (6 bases). The CDR3 consists of 12 residues. The germline V and J ends were trimmed by 6 bases and 11 bases, with 13 bases remaining between them. Germline CDR1 and CDR2: SNHLY and FYNNEI.

This clone was seen a handful of times. V and J are TRBV7-3 and TRBJ2-1; 10 positions agree with TRBD2. The V segment lost 1 base and the J segment 6 bases; nucleotides outside the gene matches: 6. CDR3 length: 16 amino acids. Germline values: CDR1 SGHTA, CDR2 FQGTGA. The CDR3 sequence: CASSLMASGGFNEQFF. The CDR3 nucleotides read TGTGCCAGCAGCTTAATGGCTAGCGGGGGTTTCAATGAGCAGTTCTTC.

The CDR3 here is CSVESGSGTDTQYF. The CDR3 coding sequence is TGCAGCGTCGAGAGCGGGAGTGGGACAGATACGCAGTATTTT. The genes are TRBV29-1 and TRBJ2-3, with 8 bases that match TRBD2. Germline CDR1 SQVTM, CDR2 ANQGSEA. The CDR3 consists of 14 residues. J gave up 3 bases and V 6 bases, and 8 bases lay outside the gene matches.

This clone occurred a few times. Other DNA sequences within the sample encode an identical CDR3. CDR3 loop: CASSLSSDQPQHF. The CDR3 DNA reads TGTGCCAGCAGCTTATCCAGCGATCAGCCCCAGCATTTT. V and J are TRBV7-3 and TRBJ1-5; D gene uncertain. Trimming shortened V by 2 bases and J by 5 bases, and 7 bases separated the two germline ends. Germline V CDR1 and CDR2: SGHTA, FQGTGA. CDR3 length equals 13 residues.